This T cell receptor (beta chain) was profiled in a study of T cells after yellow fever vaccination. TCRdb reprocessed the 5' RACE reads with MiXCR, giving one entry per CDR3 protein. The table records over 200,000 distinct CDR3 sequences, more than 6.5% of them present only once. The V gene end was trimmed by 6 bases and the J gene end by 4 bases; junction bases not matched to a gene: 6. The CDR3 consists of 14 residues. Germline values: CDR1 KGHSH, CDR2 LQKENI. The genes are TRBV18 and TRBJ1-1, with TRBD1 matching 9 bases. Sequenced here: CD4+ T cells sorted from PBMCs, sampled on the day of the yellow fever booster vaccination. The receptor was derived from a man between 25 and 39 years old who received the YFV17D yellow fever vaccine. The CDR3: CASSLDRGSTEAFF. The CDR3 DNA follows: TGTGCCAGCTCCCTCGACAGGGGGAGCACTGAAGCTTTCTTT.